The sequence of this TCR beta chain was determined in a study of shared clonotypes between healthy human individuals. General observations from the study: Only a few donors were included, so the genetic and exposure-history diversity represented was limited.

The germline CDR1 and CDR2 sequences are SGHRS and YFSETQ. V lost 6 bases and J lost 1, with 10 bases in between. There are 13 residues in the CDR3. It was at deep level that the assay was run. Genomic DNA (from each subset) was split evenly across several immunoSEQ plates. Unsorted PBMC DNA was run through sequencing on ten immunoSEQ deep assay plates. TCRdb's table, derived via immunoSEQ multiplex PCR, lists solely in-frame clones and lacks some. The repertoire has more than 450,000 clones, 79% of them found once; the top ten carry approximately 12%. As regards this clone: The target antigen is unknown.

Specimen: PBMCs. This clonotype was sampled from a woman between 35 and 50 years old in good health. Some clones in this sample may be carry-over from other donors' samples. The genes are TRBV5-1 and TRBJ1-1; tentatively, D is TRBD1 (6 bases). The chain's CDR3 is CASKQQGNTEAFF. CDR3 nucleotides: TGCGCCAGCAAGCAACAGGGGAACACTGAAGCTTTCTTT.